The clone carrying this TCR beta chain was recorded once. The V and J ends lost 1 base and 5 bases respectively, with 6 bases between them. The CDR3 covers 13 residues. Germline V gene data show CDR1 as KGHSH and CDR2 as LQKENI. The sample comes from a study of Ad26.COV2.S vaccination and SARS-CoV-2 variants. Repertoires were generated with immunoSEQ multiplex PCR, while TCRdb's copy carries only in-frame clones and drops some. This table holds approximately 420,000 clones, less than 90% found once. Specified treatment: 15 to 20 received Ad26.COV2.S at low or high dose, single or two shots; 5 received placebo; per-sample allocation not given. Sampling was performed 63 days after the first vaccine or placebo injection.

V gene TRBV18 combines with J gene TRBJ2-1; D is unclear. Sequencing used peripheral blood, obtained in a trial of Ad26.COV2.S vaccine versus placebo. The TCR comes from a person between 18 and 60 years old who received the Ad26.COV2.S COVID-19 vaccine or a placebo. In nucleotides, the CDR3 is TGTGCCAGCTCACCACTGCAGAACAATGAGCAGTTCTTC. It encodes CASSPLQNNEQFF.